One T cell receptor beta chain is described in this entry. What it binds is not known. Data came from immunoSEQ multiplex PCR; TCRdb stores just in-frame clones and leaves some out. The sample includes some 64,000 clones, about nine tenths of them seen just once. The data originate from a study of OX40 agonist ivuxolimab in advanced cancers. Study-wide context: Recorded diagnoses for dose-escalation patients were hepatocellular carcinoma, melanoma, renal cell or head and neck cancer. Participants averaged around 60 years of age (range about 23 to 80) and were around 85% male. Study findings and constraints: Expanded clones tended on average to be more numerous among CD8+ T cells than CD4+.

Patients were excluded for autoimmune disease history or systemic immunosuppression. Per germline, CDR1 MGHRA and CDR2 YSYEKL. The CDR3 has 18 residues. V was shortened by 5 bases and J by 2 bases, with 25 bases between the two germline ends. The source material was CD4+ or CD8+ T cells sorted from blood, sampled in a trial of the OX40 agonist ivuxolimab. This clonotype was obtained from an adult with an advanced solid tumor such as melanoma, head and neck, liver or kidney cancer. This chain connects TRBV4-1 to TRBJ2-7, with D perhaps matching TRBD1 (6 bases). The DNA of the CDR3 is TGCGCCAGCAGCTACCTTACCGCTACAGGGTTTATTGCCTACGAGCAGTACTTC. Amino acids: CASSYLTATGFIAYEQYF.